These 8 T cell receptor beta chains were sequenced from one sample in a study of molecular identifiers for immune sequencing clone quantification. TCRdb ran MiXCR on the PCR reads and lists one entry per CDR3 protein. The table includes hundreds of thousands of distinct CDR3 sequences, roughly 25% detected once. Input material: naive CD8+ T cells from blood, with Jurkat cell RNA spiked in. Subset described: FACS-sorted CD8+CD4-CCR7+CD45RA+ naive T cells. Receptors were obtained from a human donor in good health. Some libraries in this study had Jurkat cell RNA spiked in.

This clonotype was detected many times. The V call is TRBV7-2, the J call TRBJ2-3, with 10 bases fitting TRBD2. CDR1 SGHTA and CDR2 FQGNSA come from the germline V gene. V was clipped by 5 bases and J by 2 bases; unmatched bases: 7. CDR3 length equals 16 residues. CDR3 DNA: TGTGCCAGCAGCCCCATTAGCGGGGGGATCACAGATACGCAGTATTTT. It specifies CASSPISGGITDTQYF.

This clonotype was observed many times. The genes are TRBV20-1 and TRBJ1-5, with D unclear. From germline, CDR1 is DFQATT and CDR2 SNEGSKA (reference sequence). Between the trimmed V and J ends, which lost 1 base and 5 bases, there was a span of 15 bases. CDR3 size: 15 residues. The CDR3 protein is CSARGGFGPDQPQHF. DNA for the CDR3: TGCAGTGCTAGAGGAGGGTTCGGGCCGGATCAGCCCCAGCATTTT.

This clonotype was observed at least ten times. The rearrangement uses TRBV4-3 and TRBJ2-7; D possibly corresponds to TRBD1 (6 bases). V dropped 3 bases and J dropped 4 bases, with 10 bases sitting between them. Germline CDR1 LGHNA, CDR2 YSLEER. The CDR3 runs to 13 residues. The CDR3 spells CASSQEDRYEQYF. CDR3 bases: TGCGCCAGCAGCCAGGAAGACAGGTACGAGCAGTACTTC.

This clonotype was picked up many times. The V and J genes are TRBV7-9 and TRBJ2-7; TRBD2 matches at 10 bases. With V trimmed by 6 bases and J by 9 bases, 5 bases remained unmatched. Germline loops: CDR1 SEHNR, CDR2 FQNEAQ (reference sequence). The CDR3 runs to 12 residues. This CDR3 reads CASRNLAGVQYF. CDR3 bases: TGTGCCAGCAGAAACCTAGCGGGAGTGCAGTACTTC.

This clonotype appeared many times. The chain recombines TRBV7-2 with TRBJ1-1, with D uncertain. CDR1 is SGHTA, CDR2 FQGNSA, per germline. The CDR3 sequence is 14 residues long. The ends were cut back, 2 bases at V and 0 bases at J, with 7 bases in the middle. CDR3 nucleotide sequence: TGTGCCAGCAGCTTAACGCAGATGAACACTGAAGCTTTCTTT. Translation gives CASSLTQMNTEAFF.

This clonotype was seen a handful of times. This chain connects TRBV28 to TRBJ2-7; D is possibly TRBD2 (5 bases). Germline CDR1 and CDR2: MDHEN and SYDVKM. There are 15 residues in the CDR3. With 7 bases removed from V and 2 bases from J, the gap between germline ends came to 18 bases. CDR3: CASKGELGVTYEQYF. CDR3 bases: TGTGCCAGCAAGGGAGAACTGGGAGTCACCTACGAGCAGTACTTC.

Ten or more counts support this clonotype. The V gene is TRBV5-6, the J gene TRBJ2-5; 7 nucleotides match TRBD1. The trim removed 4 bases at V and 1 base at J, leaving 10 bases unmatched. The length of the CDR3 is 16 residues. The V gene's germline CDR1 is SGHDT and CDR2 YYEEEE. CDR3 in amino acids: CASSQARDRIQETQYF. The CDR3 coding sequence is TGTGCCAGCAGCCAAGCCCGGGACAGAATCCAAGAGACCCAGTACTTC.

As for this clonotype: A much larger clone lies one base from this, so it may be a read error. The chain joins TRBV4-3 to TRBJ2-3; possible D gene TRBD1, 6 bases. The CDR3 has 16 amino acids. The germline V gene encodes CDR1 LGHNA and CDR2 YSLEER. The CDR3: CASNQAPEGGTDTQYF. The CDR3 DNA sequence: TGCGCCAGCAACCAAGCCCCCGAGGGGGGCACAGATACGCAGTATTTT.